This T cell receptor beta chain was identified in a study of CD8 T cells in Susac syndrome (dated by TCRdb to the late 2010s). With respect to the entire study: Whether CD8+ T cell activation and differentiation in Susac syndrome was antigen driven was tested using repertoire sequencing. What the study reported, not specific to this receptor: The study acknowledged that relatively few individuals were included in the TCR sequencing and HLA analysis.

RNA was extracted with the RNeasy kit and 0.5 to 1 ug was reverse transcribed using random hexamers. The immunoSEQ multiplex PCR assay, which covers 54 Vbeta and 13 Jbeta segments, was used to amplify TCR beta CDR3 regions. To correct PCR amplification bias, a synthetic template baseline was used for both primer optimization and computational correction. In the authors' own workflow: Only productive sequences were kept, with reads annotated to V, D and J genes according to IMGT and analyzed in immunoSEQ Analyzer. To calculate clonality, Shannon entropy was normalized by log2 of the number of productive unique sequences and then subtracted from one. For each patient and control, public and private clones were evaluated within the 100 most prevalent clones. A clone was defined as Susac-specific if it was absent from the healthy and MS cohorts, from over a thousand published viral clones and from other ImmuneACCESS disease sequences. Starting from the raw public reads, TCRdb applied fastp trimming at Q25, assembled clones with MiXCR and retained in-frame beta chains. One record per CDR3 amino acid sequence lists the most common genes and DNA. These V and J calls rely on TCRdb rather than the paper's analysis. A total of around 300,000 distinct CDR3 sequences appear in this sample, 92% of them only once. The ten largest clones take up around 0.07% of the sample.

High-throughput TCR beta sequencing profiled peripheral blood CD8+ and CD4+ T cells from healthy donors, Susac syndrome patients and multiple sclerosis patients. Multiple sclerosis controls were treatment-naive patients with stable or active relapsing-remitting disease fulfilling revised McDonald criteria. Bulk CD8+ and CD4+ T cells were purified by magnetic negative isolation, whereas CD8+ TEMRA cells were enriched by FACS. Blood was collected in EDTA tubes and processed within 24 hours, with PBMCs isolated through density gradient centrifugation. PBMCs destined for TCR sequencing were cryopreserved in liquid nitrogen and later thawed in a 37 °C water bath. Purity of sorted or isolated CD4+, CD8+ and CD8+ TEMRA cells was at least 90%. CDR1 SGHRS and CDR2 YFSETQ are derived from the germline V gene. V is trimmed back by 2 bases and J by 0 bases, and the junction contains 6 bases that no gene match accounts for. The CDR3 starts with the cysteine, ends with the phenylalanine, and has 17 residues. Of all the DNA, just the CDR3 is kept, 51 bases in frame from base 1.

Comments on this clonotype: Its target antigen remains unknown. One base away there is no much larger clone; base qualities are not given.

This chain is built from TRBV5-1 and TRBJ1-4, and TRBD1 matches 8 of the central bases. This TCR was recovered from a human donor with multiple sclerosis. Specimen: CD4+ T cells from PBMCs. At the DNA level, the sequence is TGCGCCAGCAGCTTTGGCAGGGGGCTTGCAACTAATGAAAAACTGTTTTTT. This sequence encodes CASSFGRGLATNEKLFF.